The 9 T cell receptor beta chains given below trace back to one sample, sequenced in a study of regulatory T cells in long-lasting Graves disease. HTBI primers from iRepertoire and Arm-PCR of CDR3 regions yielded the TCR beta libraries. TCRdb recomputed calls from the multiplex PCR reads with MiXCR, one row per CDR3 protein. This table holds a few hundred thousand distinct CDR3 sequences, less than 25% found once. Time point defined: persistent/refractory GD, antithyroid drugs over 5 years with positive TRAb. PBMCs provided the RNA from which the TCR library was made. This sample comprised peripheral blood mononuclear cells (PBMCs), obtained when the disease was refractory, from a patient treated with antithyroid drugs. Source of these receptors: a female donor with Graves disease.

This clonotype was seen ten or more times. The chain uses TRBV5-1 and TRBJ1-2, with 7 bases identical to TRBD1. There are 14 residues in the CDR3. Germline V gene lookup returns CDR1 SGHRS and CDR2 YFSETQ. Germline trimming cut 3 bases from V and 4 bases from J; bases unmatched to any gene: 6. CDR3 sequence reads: CASSSLTGRYGYTF. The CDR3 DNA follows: TGCGCCAGCAGCTCCTTGACAGGGCGCTATGGCTACACCTTC. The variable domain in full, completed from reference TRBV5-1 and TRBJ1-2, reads KAGVTQTPRYLIKTRGQQVTLSCSPISGHRSVSWYQQTPGQGLQFLFEYFSETQRNKGNFPGRFSGRQFSNSRSEMNVSTLELGDSALYLCASSSLTGRYGYTFGSGTRLTVV.

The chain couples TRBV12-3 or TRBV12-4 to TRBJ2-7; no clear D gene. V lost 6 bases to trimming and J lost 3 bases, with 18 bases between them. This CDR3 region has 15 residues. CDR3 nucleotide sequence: TGTGCCAGCAGCCCTGGGCGCCTGCTTGTCTACGAGCAGTACTTC. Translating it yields CASSPGRLLVYEQYF.

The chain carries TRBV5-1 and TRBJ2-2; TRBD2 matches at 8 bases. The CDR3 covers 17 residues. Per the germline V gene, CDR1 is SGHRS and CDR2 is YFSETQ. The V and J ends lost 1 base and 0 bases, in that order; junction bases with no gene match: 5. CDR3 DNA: TGCGCCAGCAGCTTGATAATTAGCGGGACGAACACCGGGGAGCTGTTTTTT. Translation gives CASSLIISGTNTGELFF.

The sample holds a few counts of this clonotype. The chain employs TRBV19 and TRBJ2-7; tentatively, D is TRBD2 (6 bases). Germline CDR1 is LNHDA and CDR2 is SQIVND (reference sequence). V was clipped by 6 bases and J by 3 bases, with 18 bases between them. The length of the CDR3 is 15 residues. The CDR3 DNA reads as TGTGCCAGTAGCCGCAAACGCCCGGGACTCTACGAGCAGTACTTC. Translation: CASSRKRPGLYEQYF.

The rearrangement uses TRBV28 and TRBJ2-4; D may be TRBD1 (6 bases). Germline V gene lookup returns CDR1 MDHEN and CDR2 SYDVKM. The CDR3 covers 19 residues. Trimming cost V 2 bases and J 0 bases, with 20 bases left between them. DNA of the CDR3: TGTGCCAGCAGTTTAAGGTTTTTGGCTGGGGGCCTAGCCAAAAACATTCAGTACTTC. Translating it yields CASSLRFLAGGLAKNIQYF.

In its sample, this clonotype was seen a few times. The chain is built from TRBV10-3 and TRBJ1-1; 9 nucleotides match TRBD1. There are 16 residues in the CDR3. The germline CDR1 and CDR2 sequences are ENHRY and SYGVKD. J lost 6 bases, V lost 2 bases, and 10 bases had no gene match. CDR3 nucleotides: TGTGCCATCAGTGAGCCTCCCGGGACAGGGACCGCTGAAGCTTTCTTT. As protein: CAISEPPGTGTAEAFF.

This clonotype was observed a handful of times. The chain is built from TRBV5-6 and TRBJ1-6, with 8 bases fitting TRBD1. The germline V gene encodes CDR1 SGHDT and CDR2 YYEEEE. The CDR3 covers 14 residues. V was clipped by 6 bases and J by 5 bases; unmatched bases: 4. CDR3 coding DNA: TGTGCCAGCATGACAGGGGTTGATAATTCACCCCTCCACTTT. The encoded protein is CASMTGVDNSPLHF.

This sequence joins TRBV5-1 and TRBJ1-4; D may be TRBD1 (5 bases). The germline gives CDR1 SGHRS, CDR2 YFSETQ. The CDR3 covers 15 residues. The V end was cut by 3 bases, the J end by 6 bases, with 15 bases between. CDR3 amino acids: CASSSTARYHEKLFF. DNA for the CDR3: TGCGCCAGCAGCTCGACAGCGCGTTACCATGAAAAACTGTTTTTT.

CDR3 amino acids: CASSLRRMGEQYF. The CDR3 DNA sequence: TGCGCCAGCAGCTTGCGGCGGATGGGGGAGCAGTACTTC. This rearrangement joins TRBV5-1 to TRBJ2-7; D not resolved. V was shortened by 1 base and J by 7 bases, with 12 bases between the two germline ends. Germline CDR1 and CDR2: SGHRS and YFSETQ. The CDR3 sequence is 13 residues long.